The entry below describes one T cell receptor (beta chain). This sample is part of a study of cytomegalovirus exposure and HLA in healthy donors. Germline V CDR1 and CDR2: SGHAT, FQDESV (reference sequence). V was clipped by 3 bases and J by 4 bases, with 9 bases between them. The CDR3 loop spans 14 amino acids. The repertoire was sequenced with immunoSEQ multiplex PCR; TCRdb's copy has only in-frame clones and lacks some. The table records tens of thousands of clones, approximately 94% of them present only once. The V call is TRBV11-1, the J call TRBJ1-4; D not certain. This clonotype originated in a woman aged 18 to 35 in good health and CMV-seropositive. Source material: PBMCs. The CDR3 loop reads CASSFGANNEKLFF. Written as DNA, the CDR3 is TGTGCCAGCAGCTTCGGAGCCAATAATGAAAAACTGTTTTTT.